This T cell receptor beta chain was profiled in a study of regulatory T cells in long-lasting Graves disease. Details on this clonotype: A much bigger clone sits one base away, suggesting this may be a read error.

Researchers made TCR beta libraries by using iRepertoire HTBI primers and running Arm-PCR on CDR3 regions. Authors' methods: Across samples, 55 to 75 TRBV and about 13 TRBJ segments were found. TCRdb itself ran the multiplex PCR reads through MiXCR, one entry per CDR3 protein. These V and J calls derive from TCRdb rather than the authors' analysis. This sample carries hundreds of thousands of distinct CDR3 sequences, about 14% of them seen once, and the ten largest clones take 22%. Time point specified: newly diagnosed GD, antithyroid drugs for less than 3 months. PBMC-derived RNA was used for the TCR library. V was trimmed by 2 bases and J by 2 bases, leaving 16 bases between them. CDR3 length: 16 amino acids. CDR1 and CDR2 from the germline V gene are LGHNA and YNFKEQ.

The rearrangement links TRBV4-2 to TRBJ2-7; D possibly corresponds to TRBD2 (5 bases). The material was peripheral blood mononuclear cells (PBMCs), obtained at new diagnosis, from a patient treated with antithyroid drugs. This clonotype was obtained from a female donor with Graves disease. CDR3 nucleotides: TGTGCCAGCAGCCAACCCGGGCAGCGGAATGCCTACGAGCAGTACTTC. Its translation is CASSQPGQRNAYEQYF.